A single T cell receptor beta chain is shown here with its context. Its antigen is unknown. The source of the sample is a study of cytomegalovirus exposure and HLA in healthy donors. Overall study findings and caveats: TCR association rates varied by HLA locus in a later analysis, with DRB1 highest and HLA-C lowest. In a later analysis, most CMV-associated TCR beta chains appeared HLA-restricted.

PCR used 60 Vbeta primers and 13 Jbeta primers. Only in-frame clones appear in the TCRdb table, and some are missing; sequencing was by immunoSEQ multiplex PCR. Of about 150,000 clones listed, around 79% are singletons. This CDR3 region has 18 residues. The germline CDR1 and CDR2 sequences are SNHLY and FYNNEI. Trimming at V came to 5 bases and at J to 7 bases, leaving 21 bases not matched to a gene. Sequencing used PBMCs. This receptor was taken from a human donor in good health. This chain joins TRBV2 and TRBJ2-5; 8 bases are a match to TRBD2. The CDR3 here is CASSPRLVERGTLGTQYF. CDR3 nucleotide sequence: TGTGCCAGCAGTCCCCGTTTAGTTGAGCGGGGGACCCTGGGGACCCAGTACTTC. Full variable domain (missing parts from reference TRBV2 and TRBJ2-5): EPEVTQTPSHQVTQMGQEVILRCVPISNHLYFYWYRQILGQKVEFLVSFYNNEISEKSEIFDDQFSVERPDGSNFTLKIRSTKLEDSAMYFCASSPRLVERGTLGTQYFGPGTRLLVL.